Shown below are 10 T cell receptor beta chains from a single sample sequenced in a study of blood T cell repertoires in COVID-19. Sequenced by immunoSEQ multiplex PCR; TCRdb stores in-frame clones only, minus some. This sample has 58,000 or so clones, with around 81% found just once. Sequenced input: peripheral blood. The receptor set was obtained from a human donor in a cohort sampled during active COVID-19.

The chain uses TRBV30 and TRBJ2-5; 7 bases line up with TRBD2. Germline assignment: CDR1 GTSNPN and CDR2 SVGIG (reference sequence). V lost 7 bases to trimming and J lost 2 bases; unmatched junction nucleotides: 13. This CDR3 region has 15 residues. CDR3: CAFELLAPIQETQYF. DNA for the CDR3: TGTGCCTTCGAATTACTAGCGCCGATACAAGAGACCCAGTACTTC.

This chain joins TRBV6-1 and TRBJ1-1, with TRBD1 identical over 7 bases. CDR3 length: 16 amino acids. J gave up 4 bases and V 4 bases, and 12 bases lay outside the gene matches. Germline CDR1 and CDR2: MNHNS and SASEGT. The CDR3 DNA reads TGTGCCAGCAGTGCCCTCCGACAGGGTCGGGGCACTGAAGCTTTCTTT. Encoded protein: CASSALRQGRGTEAFF.

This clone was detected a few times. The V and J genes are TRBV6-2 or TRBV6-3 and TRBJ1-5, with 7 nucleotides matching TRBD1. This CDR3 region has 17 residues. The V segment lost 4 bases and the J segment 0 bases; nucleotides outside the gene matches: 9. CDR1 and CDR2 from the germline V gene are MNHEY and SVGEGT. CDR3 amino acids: CASSSTGDPYSNQPQHF. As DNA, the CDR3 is TGTGCCAGCAGTTCTACAGGGGACCCATATAGCAATCAGCCCCAGCATTTT.

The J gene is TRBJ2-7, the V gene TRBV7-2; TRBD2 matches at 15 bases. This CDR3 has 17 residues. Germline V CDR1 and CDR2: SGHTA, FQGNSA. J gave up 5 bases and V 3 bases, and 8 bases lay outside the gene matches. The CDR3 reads CASSFWTSGRALDEQYF. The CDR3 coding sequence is TGTGCCAGCAGCTTCTGGACTAGCGGGAGGGCCTTAGACGAGCAGTACTTC. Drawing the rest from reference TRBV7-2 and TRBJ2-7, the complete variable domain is GAGVSQSPSNKVTEKGKDVELRCDPISGHTALYWYRQSLGQGLEFLIYFQGNSAPDKSGLPSDRFSAERTGGSVSTLTIQRTQQEDSAVYLCASSFWTSGRALDEQYFGPGTRLTVT.

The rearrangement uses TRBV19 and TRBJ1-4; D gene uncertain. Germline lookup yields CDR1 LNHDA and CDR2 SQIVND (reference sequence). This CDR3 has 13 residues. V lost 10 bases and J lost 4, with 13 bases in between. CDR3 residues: CATSLQYNEKLFF. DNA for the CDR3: TGTGCCACCTCCCTACAGTATAATGAAAAACTGTTTTTT.

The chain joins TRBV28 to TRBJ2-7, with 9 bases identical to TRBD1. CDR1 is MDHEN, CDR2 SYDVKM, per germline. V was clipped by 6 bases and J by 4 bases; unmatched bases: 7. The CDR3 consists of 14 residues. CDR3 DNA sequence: TGTGCCAGCAGGAGGGACAGGGTAGAGTACGAGCAGTACTTC. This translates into CASRRDRVEYEQYF.

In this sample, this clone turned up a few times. CDR3 bases: TGCGCCAGCAGCTCAGGGGGCTTCGGCCGCTACGAGCAGTACTTC. It specifies CASSSGGFGRYEQYF. The chain combines TRBV5-1 with TRBJ2-7; TRBD1 matches at 8 bases. The trim removed 3 bases at V and 3 bases at J, leaving 8 bases unmatched. The germline CDR1 and CDR2 sequences are SGHRS and YFSETQ. CDR3 length equals 15 residues.

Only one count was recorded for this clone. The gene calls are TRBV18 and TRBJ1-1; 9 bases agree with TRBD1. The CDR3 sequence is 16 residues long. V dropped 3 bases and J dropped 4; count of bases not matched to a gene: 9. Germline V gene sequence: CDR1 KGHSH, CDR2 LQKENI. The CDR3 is CASSPDRGGTGTEAFF. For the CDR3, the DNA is TGTGCCAGCTCACCCGACAGGGGGGGAACGGGCACTGAAGCTTTCTTT. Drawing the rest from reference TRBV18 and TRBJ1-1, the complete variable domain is NAGVMQNPRHLVRRRGQEARLRCSPMKGHSHVYWYRQLPEEGLKFMVYLQKENIIDESGMPKERFSAEFPKEGPSILRIQQVVRGDSAAYFCASSPDRGGTGTEAFFGQGTRLTVV.

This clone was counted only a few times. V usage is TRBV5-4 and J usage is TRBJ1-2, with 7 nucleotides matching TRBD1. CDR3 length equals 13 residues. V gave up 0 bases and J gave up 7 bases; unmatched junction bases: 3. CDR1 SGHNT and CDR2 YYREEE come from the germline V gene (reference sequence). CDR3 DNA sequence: TGTGCCAGCAGCTTGGGTCAGGGGGGTGGCTACACCTTC. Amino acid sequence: CASSLGQGGGYTF. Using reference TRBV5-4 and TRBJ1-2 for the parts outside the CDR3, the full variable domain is ETGVTQSPTHLIKTRGQQVTLRCSSQSGHNTVSWYQQALGQGPQFIFQYYREEENGRGNFPPRFSGLQFPNYSSELNVNALELDDSALYLCASSLGQGGGYTFGSGTRLTVV.

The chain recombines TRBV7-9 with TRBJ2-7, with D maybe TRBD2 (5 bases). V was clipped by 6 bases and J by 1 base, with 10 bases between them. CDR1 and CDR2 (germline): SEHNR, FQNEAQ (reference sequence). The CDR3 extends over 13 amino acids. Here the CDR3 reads CASRPGNSYEQYF. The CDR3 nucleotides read TGTGCCAGCAGGCCCGGGAATTCCTACGAGCAGTACTTC.